A single sample is the source of the 22 T cell receptor beta chains below, sequenced in a study of human T cells and chemical hapten exposure. TCRdb fed the RACE reads into MiXCR, producing one record per CDR3 protein. The data contain around 250,000 distinct CDR3 sequences, roughly 8.9% of them seen just once; the ten biggest clones take up around 2.5%. Documented time point: pre-sensitization, week 0. Treatment of the sample: therapeutic diphenylcyclopropenone sensitization with weekly scalp DPC. The input for sequencing was whole blood, taken in connection with sensitization to the hapten diphenylcyclopropenone (DPC). The receptors were gathered from a middle-aged woman with alopecia areata. Some clones in this sample may be carry-over from other donors' samples.

The sample holds many counts of this clonotype. This chain connects TRBV4-2 to TRBJ2-3; weak D call: TRBD2 (5 bases). The CDR3 is 15 residues long. Trimming took 0 bases from V and 3 from J, leaving 10 bases between them. The V gene's germline CDR1 is LGHNA and CDR2 YNFKEQ. The chain's CDR3 is CASSQDLALTDTQYF. DNA of the CDR3: TGTGCCAGCAGCCAAGATCTAGCTTTAACAGATACGCAGTATTTT.

The chain couples TRBV12-3 or TRBV12-4 to TRBJ1-5; perhaps TRBD1 as D (5 bases). The CDR3 extends over 12 amino acids. With 6 bases removed from V and 6 bases from J, the gap between germline ends came to 9 bases. CDR3 sequence (DNA): TGTGCCAGCAGCGGGGACGGTCAGCCCCAGCATTTT. Protein product: CASSGDGQPQHF.

This clonotype was counted ten times or more. The chain recombines TRBV12-3 or TRBV12-4 with TRBJ1-6; D gene ambiguous. The CDR3 has 13 residues. V lost 3 bases and J lost 10, with 10 bases in between. CDR3 protein: CASSFRRESPLHF. As DNA, the CDR3 is TGTGCCAGCAGTTTCCGTCGGGAATCACCCCTCCACTTT.

This clonotype was observed at least ten times. Here the CDR3 DNA reads TGTGCCACCAGCAGTAGTATGCGGCGGGCATTCGAGCAGTACTTC. Translated: CATSSSMRRAFEQYF. The rearrangement joins TRBV15 to TRBJ2-7; weak D call: TRBD2 (5 bases). The germline V gene has CDR1 LNHNV and CDR2 YYDKDF (reference sequence). V was pared by 3 bases and J by 6 bases, with 18 bases between. The CDR3 contains 15 residues.

V gene TRBV6-1 combines with J gene TRBJ2-2, with D tentatively TRBD2 (5 bases). CDR3 length: 13 amino acids. V shed 2 bases and J shed 6 bases, with 7 bases lying between them. CDR1 is MNHNS and CDR2 is SASEGT in the germline V gene. CDR3 nucleotides: TGTGCCAGCAGTGAACGGGGTCCCGGGGAGCTGTTTTTT. Translating it yields CASSERGPGELFF.

This clonotype was recorded a few times. Germline and junction disagree at one end, which may indicate a read error. In DNA, the CDR3 is TGTGCCAGCAGTTTGCTGGGACAGGACCCCTTCTTC. It encodes CASSLLGQDPFF. This rearrangement joins TRBV12-3 or TRBV12-4 to TRBJ2-7; 8 bases are a match to TRBD1. This CDR3 has 12 amino acids.

V gene TRBV7-9 combines with J gene TRBJ2-2; the match to TRBD2 covers 8 bases. V lost 5 bases, J lost 2 bases, and 10 bases stayed unmatched. The CDR3 has 17 amino acids. Germline CDR1 reads SEHNR; CDR2 reads FQNEAQ (reference sequence). The CDR3 here is CASSPPKSGSNTGELFF. Written as DNA, the CDR3 is TGTGCCAGCAGCCCGCCCAAAAGCGGGAGTAACACCGGGGAGCTGTTTTTT.

There are a few counts of this clonotype. The genes are TRBV29-1 and TRBJ1-5; D ambiguous. Germline V gene data show CDR1 as SQVTM and CDR2 as ANQGSEA. V lost 6 bases and J 0 bases, leaving 9 bases between the germline ends. The CDR3 covers 13 residues. For the CDR3, the DNA is TGCAGCGTCGGCGATAGTAGCAATCAGCCCCAGCATTTT. As protein: CSVGDSSNQPQHF.

The V call is TRBV12-3 or TRBV12-4, the J call TRBJ2-1; 10 bases line up with TRBD2. J was trimmed by 10 bases and V by 5 bases; bases with no gene match: 11. CDR3 size: 15 residues. The CDR3 loop reads CASSEREGPGREQFF. The CDR3 DNA follows: TGTGCCAGCAGTGAGCGGGAGGGCCCGGGGAGAGAGCAGTTCTTC.

The CDR3 DNA follows: TGTGCCACCAAGCGGGAGCCACAGCGCGGTGAGCAGTTCTTC. Its translation is CATKREPQRGEQFF. The chain recombines TRBV10-3 with TRBJ2-1; TRBD2 agrees at 8 bases. Germline CDR1 and CDR2: ENHRY and SYGVKD. The CDR3 consists of 14 residues. V was pared by 10 bases and J by 9 bases, with 14 bases of the junction left unmatched.

This clonotype was seen more than once but under ten times. The chain recombines TRBV7-2 with TRBJ2-5, with 8 bases identical to TRBD1. The CDR3 is 17 residues long. Trimming at V came to 3 bases and at J to 0 bases, leaving 9 bases not matched to a gene. Looked up from germline, CDR1 is SGHTA and CDR2 is FQGNSA. The CDR3: CASSFYGQGANQETQYF. Written as DNA, the CDR3 is TGTGCCAGCAGCTTCTACGGGCAGGGGGCGAACCAAGAGACCCAGTACTTC. The complete variable domain, with remaining parts taken from reference TRBV7-2 and TRBJ2-5, reads GAGVSQSPSNKVTEKGKDVELRCDPISGHTALYWYRQSLGQGLEFLIYFQGNSAPDKSGLPSDRFSAERTGGSVSTLTIQRTQQEDSAVYLCASSFYGQGANQETQYFGPGTRLLVL.

The chain couples TRBV20-1 to TRBJ1-4, with D possibly matching TRBD1 (6 bases). Germline V lookup: CDR1 DFQATT, CDR2 SNEGSKA (reference sequence). V lost 2 bases, J lost 2 bases, and 9 bases lay in between. The CDR3 consists of 14 residues. The CDR3 protein is CSARRGMTNEKLFF. CDR3 bases: TGCAGTGCTAGAAGGGGGATGACTAATGAAAAACTGTTTTTT.

This clonotype appeared a few times. V gene TRBV12-3 or TRBV12-4 combines with J gene TRBJ1-2; 8 nucleotides agree with TRBD1. This CDR3 comprises 13 residues. V lost 5 bases and J lost 8; bases outside the gene matches: 7. The CDR3 here is CASSPGQERGYTF. CDR3 nucleotides: TGTGCCAGCAGTCCGGGACAGGAAAGAGGCTACACCTTC.

This clonotype was observed at least ten times. This chain uses TRBV28 with TRBJ2-1; TRBD2 matches at 8 bases. J was trimmed by 5 bases and V by 1 base; bases with no gene match: 1. The CDR3 is 14 residues long. The germline V gene has CDR1 MDHEN and CDR2 SYDVKM. The CDR3 DNA is TGTGCCAGCAGTTTATCTAGCGGGCACAATGAGCAGTTCTTC. Protein sequence: CASSLSSGHNEQFF. The full variable domain, completed using reference TRBV28 and TRBJ2-1, is DVKVTQSSRYLVKRTGEKVFLECVQDMDHENMFWYRQDPGLGLRLIYFSYDVKMKEKGDIPEGYSVSREKKERFSLILESASTNQTSMYLCASSLSSGHNEQFFGPGTRLTVL.

V gene TRBV6-2 or TRBV6-3 combines with J gene TRBJ1-5; no clear D gene. V was shortened by 6 bases and J by 0 bases, with 9 bases between the two germline ends. This CDR3 has 14 amino acids. CDR1 is MNHEY, CDR2 SVGEGT, per germline. This CDR3 reads CASSQSASNQPQHF. In nucleotides, the CDR3 is TGTGCCAGCAGCCAATCCGCTAGCAATCAGCCCCAGCATTTT.

The rearrangement uses TRBV7-9 and TRBJ1-4, with D maybe TRBD1 (5 bases). V was shortened by 2 bases and J by 0 bases, with 13 bases between the two germline ends. This CDR3 has 17 residues. The germline gives CDR1 SEHNR, CDR2 FQNEAQ (reference sequence). In DNA form, the CDR3 reads TGTGCCAGCAGCTTAAACTTGGGGCATGCAACTAATGAAAAACTGTTTTTT. It translates to CASSLNLGHATNEKLFF.

In nucleotides, the CDR3 is TGTGCCAGCAGTTCCCCCGCCGACAGGGGGTCCTACGAGCAGTACTTC. Protein: CASSSPADRGSYEQYF. V and J are TRBV28 and TRBJ2-7; TRBD1 aligns across 9 bases. CDR3 length equals 16 residues. V lost 4 bases and J lost 1; bases outside the gene matches: 8. The germline V gene encodes CDR1 MDHEN and CDR2 SYDVKM.

The chain combines TRBV18 with TRBJ2-7; the match to TRBD1 covers 8 bases. J was trimmed by 6 bases and V by 5 bases; bases with no gene match: 3. CDR3 size: 12 residues. In germline, CDR1 is KGHSH, CDR2 LQKENI. CDR3 nucleotide sequence: TGTGCCAGCTCAACGCAGGGGGCCGAGCAGTACTTC. It translates to CASSTQGAEQYF.

The chain carries TRBV4-3 and TRBJ2-7; D is perhaps TRBD2 (5 bases). The CDR3 is 14 amino acids. Trimming took 1 base from V and 0 from J, leaving 7 bases between them. CDR1 LGHNA and CDR2 YSLEER come from the germline V gene. This CDR3 reads CASSQGTYSYEQYF. For the CDR3, the DNA is TGCGCCAGCAGCCAAGGGACTTACTCCTACGAGCAGTACTTC.

The V and J genes are TRBV24-1 and TRBJ2-2; D unresolved. Germline loops: CDR1 KGHDR, CDR2 SFDVKD. V was pared by 3 bases and J by 0 bases, with 7 bases between. The CDR3 runs 15 residues. In DNA, the CDR3 is TGTGCCACCAGTGATACTGGGGCGAACACCGGGGAGCTGTTTTTT. Translation gives CATSDTGANTGELFF.

This clonotype was seen a handful of times. V usage is TRBV20-1 and J usage is TRBJ1-1; D gene unclear. CDR1 and CDR2 from the germline V gene are DFQATT and SNEGSKA (reference sequence). V was cut by 6 bases and J by 2 bases, with 16 bases left in between. The CDR3 is made up of 14 amino acids. Here the CDR3 DNA reads TGCAGTGCCCGCACCGGATCTACTAACACTGAAGCTTTCTTT. This encodes CSARTGSTNTEAFF.

This clonotype turned up a few times. The V and J genes are TRBV18 and TRBJ2-7, with 7 positions matching TRBD1. Trimming cost V 0 bases and J 2 bases; bases outside gene matches: 4. Germline-derived CDR1 and CDR2 are KGHSH and LQKENI. This CDR3 has 15 amino acids. CDR3 coding DNA: TGTGCCAGCTCACCACCGGGGCAGGGGGCCTACGAGCAGTACTTC. Protein: CASSPPGQGAYEQYF.